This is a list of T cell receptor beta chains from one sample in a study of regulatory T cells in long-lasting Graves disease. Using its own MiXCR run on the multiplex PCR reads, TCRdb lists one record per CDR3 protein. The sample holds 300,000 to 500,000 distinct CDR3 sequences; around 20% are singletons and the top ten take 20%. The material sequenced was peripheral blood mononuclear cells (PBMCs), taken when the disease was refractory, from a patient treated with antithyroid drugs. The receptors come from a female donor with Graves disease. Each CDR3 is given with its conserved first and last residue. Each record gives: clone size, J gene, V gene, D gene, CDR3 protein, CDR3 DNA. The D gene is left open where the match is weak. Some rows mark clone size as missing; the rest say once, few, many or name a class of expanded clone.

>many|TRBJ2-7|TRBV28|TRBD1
CASTVGQGTYEQYF
TGTGCCAGTACAGTGGGACAGGGCACCTACGAGCAGTACTTC
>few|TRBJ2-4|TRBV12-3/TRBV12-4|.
CASSPIGSKNIQYF
TGTGCCAGCAGCCCGATTGGGTCCAAAAACATTCAGTACTTC
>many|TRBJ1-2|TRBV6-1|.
CASSEAGRRGGYTF
TGTGCCAGCAGTGAAGCTGGCCGCCGGGGGGGCTACACCTTC
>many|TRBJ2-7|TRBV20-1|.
CSAPVGYEQYF
TGCAGTGCACCGGTGGGCTACGAGCAGTACTTC
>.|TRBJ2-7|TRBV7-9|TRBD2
CASSLAGASGSHEQYF
TGTGCCAGCAGCTTAGCTGGAGCTAGCGGGAGCCACGAGCAGTACTTC
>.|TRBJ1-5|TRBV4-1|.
CASSQDWGGGTPQHF
TGCGCCAGCAGCCAAGATTGGGGGGGAGGTACGCCCCAGCATTTT
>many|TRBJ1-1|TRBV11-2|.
CASNNMNTEAFF
TGTGCCAGCAACAACATGAACACTGAAGCTTTCTTT
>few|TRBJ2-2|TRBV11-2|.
CASSLAGGADTGELFF
TGTGCCAGCAGCTTAGCTGGGGGGGCCGACACCGGGGAGCTGTTTTTT
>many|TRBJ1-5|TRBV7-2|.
CASSLVAGVNQPQHF
TGTGCCAGCAGCTTAGTAGCCGGGGTCAATCAGCCCCAGCATTTT
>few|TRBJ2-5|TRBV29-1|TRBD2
CSAALAGFETQYF
TGCAGCGCTGCACTAGCGGGATTTGAGACCCAGTACTTC
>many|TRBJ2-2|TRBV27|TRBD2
CASSLIGLAGHTGELFF
TGTGCCAGCAGTTTAATAGGACTAGCGGGGCACACCGGGGAGCTGTTTTTT
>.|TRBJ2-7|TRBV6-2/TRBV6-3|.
CASSYPDPVEQYF
TGTGCCAGCAGTTATCCAGATCCGGTGGAGCAGTACTTC
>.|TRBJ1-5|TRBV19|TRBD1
CASGYSGGDQPQHF
TGTGCCAGTGGATATTCAGGGGGGGATCAGCCCCAGCATTTT
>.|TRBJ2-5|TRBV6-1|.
CASRRDSGETQYF
TGTGCCAGCAGAAGGGACAGCGGGGAGACCCAGTACTTC
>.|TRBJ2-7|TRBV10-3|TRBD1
CAISFGQGHERYF
TGTGCCATCAGTTTTGGACAGGGCCACGAGCGGTACTTC
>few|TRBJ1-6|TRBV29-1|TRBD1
CSVRDSTNSPLHF
TGCAGCGTTCGGGACAGCACTAATTCACCCCTCCACTTT
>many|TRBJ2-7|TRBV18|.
CASSAAYEQYF
TGTGCCAGCAGCGCGGCATACGAGCAGTACTTC
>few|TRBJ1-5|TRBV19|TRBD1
CASSTGQHTVGSNQPQHF
TGTGCCAGTAGTACGGGACAGCACACGGTTGGGAGCAATCAGCCCCAGCATTTT
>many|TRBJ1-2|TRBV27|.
CASSSVRDYGYTF
TGTGCCAGCAGTTCCGTCAGAGACTATGGCTACACCTTC